These 15 T cell receptor beta chains originate from one sample sequenced in a study of neurological immune-mediated disorders. TCRdb itself ran the 5' RACE reads through MiXCR, one entry per CDR3 protein. The profile shows around 50,000 distinct CDR3 sequences, roughly 25% of them singletons. The sample comprised PBMCs. The receptor source for this set is a woman aged 70-85 years in good health.

This clonotype was recorded many times. This chain uses TRBV20-1 with TRBJ2-3; D possibly corresponds to TRBD2 (5 bases). Germline-derived CDR1 and CDR2 are DFQATT and SNEGSKA (reference sequence). Trimming took 6 bases from V and 8 from J, leaving 21 bases between them. CDR3 length equals 14 residues. CDR3 nucleotide sequence: TGCAGTGCACTAGATTGGGTTCGTGGTGTTACGCAGTATTTT. It yields the protein CSALDWVRGVTQYF.

This clonotype was seen repeatedly, ten times or more. The V call is TRBV24-1, the J call TRBJ2-1, with 12 bases fitting TRBD2. CDR1 is KGHDR, CDR2 SFDVKD, per germline. This CDR3 spans 16 amino acids. The V segment lost 4 bases and the J segment 2 bases; nucleotides outside the gene matches: 2. The CDR3 nucleotides are TGTGCCACCAGTGAGACTAGCGGGAGTGCCTACAATGAGCAGTTCTTC. As protein: CATSETSGSAYNEQFF.

This clonotype appeared many times. This chain joins TRBV5-1 and TRBJ2-1; 8 bases match TRBD2. The junction had 23 bases not matched to a gene; V was cut back by 4 bases and J by 11 bases. Germline V lookup: CDR1 SGHRS, CDR2 YFSETQ. This CDR3 spans 18 amino acids. The CDR3 DNA reads as TGCGCCAGCAGCATAGGACGTCTCTCCAGCGGGAGAGAGGGGCAGCAGTTCTTC. Amino acid sequence: CASSIGRLSSGREGQQFF.

The table lists this clonotype with a count of one. V is TRBV12-3 or TRBV12-4 and J is TRBJ1-2, with 7 bases lining up with TRBD1. The V segment lost 5 bases and the J segment 6 bases; nucleotides outside the gene matches: 15. The CDR3 runs to 16 residues. The DNA of the CDR3 is TGTGCCAGCAGTCCCGGACAGGCCCAGGTCGGCAATGGCTACACCTTC. This codes for CASSPGQAQVGNGYTF.

The rearrangement uses TRBV5-6 and TRBJ2-3; 7 bases are a match to TRBD1. Germline V CDR1 and CDR2: SGHDT, YYEEEE. J gave up 7 bases and V 5 bases, and 16 bases lay outside the gene matches. This CDR3 spans 16 amino acids. CDR3: CASRSDRAVVGYTQYF. Here the CDR3 DNA reads TGTGCCAGCAGAAGTGACAGGGCCGTGGTCGGGTATACGCAGTATTTT.

This clonotype occurred once. The V gene is TRBV6-1, the J gene TRBJ1-1; 7 nucleotides agree with TRBD1. The CDR3 runs 20 residues. Germline trimming cut 0 bases from V and 6 bases from J; bases unmatched to any gene: 22. Germline V gives CDR1 MNHNS, CDR2 SASEGT. CDR3 in DNA: TGTGCCAGCAGTGAAGCGCTTCGCGGGGGATGGAGACAGGGAGGCTCTGAAGCTTTCTTT. The encoded protein is CASSEALRGGWRQGGSEAFF.

This clonotype came up many times. V gene TRBV5-1 combines with J gene TRBJ1-3; D is uncertain. The CDR3 spans 12 residues. The germline V gene encodes CDR1 SGHRS and CDR2 YFSETQ. Trimming left V 0 bases short and J 8 bases short, with 6 bases between. CDR3 bases: TGCGCCAGCAGCTTGGGACAACACACCATATATTTT. It specifies CASSLGQHTIYF.

This clonotype appeared many times. The chain joins TRBV3-1 to TRBJ2-1; D remains unclear. CDR1 and CDR2 (germline): LGHDT, YNNKEL (reference sequence). This CDR3 has 13 amino acids. The V and J ends lost 2 bases and 2 bases respectively, with 4 bases between them. In DNA, the CDR3 is TGTGCCAGCAGCCAACCCCCCTACAATGAGCAGTTCTTC. Residues: CASSQPPYNEQFF.

This clonotype was picked up one time. J is TRBJ2-6 and V is TRBV7-6; 7 nucleotides line up with TRBD1. J was trimmed by 4 bases and V by 5 bases; bases with no gene match: 8. From germline, CDR1 is SGHVS and CDR2 FNYEAQ. This CDR3 has 16 residues. The CDR3 spells CASSPRQGSGANVLTF. Written as DNA, the CDR3 is TGTGCCAGCAGCCCGCGACAGGGATCCGGGGCCAACGTCCTGACTTTC.

This clonotype was picked up many times. The chain joins TRBV6-2 or TRBV6-3 to TRBJ1-1; D gene unclear. The CDR3 is 14 residues long. CDR1 and CDR2 (germline): MNHEY, SVGEGT. V gave up 4 bases and J gave up 8 bases, with 17 bases separating them. CDR3 in DNA: TGTGCCAGCAGTTCTATCCGGGAGTCAGAAGAAGCTTTCTTT. Its translation is CASSSIRESEEAFF.

This clonotype was recorded a few times. V and J are TRBV27 and TRBJ1-2; D gene uncertain. The V end was cut by 3 bases, the J end by 5 bases, with 19 bases between. From germline, CDR1 is MNHEY and CDR2 SMNVEV (reference sequence). The CDR3 loop spans 16 amino acids. Here the CDR3 DNA reads TGTGCCAGCAGTTTTGATGGGGTCCCATCCTTGTATGGCTACACCTTC. This sequence encodes CASSFDGVPSLYGYTF.

This clonotype has a handful of counts. The rearrangement uses TRBV18 and TRBJ1-2; 8 bases are a match to TRBD1. Trimming cost V 1 base and J 8 bases; bases outside gene matches: 12. The CDR3 length is 16 residues. Germline assignment: CDR1 KGHSH and CDR2 LQKENI. For the CDR3, the DNA is TGTGCCAGCTCACCACTCGGGACAGGCCTTCTGAGGGGCTACACCTTC. Translation gives CASSPLGTGLLRGYTF.

The V call is TRBV12-3 or TRBV12-4, the J call TRBJ1-1; D may be TRBD1 (6 bases). V lost 3 bases and J 5 bases, leaving 13 bases between the germline ends. This CDR3 is built from 14 residues. CDR3 nucleotide sequence: TGTGCCAGCAGTTTTGGGGGCGTGGGGACTGAAGCTTTCTTT. Protein product: CASSFGGVGTEAFF.

This clonotype was found many times. V is TRBV5-1 and J is TRBJ2-7, with D possibly being TRBD1 or TRBD2 (5 bases each). The CDR3 has 15 residues. V lost 4 bases and J lost 3, with 17 bases in between. Germline V CDR1 and CDR2: SGHRS, YFSETQ. CDR3 nucleotide sequence: TGCGCCAGCAGCCGTGGTACCCGGGACGGCTACGAGCAGTACTTC. It codes for CASSRGTRDGYEQYF. Using reference TRBV5-1 and TRBJ2-7 for the parts outside the CDR3, the full variable domain is KAGVTQTPRYLIKTRGQQVTLSCSPISGHRSVSWYQQTPGQGLQFLFEYFSETQRNKGNFPGRFSGRQFSNSRSEMNVSTLELGDSALYLCASSRGTRDGYEQYFGPGTRLTVT.

This clonotype was counted many times. The rearrangement links TRBV3-1 to TRBJ2-7; D could derive from TRBD1 or TRBD2 (5 bases each). The germline gives CDR1 LGHDT, CDR2 YNNKEL (reference sequence). This CDR3 has 15 amino acids. Deletions cut 2 bases from V and 4 bases from J, with 15 bases between. The CDR3 bases are TGTGCCAGCAGCCAATCCGGAACGTGGGGGTACGAGCAGTACTTC. It specifies CASSQSGTWGYEQYF.